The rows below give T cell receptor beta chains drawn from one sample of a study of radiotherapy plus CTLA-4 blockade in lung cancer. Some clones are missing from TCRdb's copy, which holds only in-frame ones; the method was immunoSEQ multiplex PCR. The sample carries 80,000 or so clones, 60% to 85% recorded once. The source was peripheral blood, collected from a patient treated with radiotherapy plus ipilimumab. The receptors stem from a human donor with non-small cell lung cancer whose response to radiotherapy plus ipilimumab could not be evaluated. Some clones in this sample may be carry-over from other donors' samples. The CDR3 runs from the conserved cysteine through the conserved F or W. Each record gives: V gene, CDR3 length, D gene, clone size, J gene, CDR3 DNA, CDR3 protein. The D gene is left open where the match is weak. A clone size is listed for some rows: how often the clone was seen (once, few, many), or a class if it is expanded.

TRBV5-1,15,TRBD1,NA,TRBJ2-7,TGCGCCAGCAGCGAAGGGACAGGGGTAACCTACGAGCAGTACTTC,CASSEGTGVTYEQYF
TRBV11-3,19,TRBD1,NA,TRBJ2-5,TGTGCCAGCAGCCTTCGGGACAGGGGGCACGTTGGGGAAAAAGAGACCCAGTACTTC,CASSLRDRGHVGEKETQYF
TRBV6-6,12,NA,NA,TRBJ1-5,TGTGCCAGCAGTTACTCAGGGGAGCCCCAGCATTTT,CASSYSGEPQHF
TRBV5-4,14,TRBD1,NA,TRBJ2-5,TGTGCCAGCAGCGAGACAGGGATCCAAGAGACCCAGTACTTC,CASSETGIQETQYF
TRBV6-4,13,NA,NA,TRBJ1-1,TGTGCCAGCAGTATTACAGTAGGTGCCGAAGCTTTCTTT,CASSITVGAEAFF
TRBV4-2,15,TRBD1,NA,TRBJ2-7,TGTGCCAGCAGCCAAGCCCCCGGGACAGGATACGAGCAGTACTTC,CASSQAPGTGYEQYF
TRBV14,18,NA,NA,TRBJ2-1,TGTGCCAGCAGCCCTAACTCCGGGACTCGGAGGGAGAGGGATGAGCAGTTCTTC,CASSPNSGTRRERDEQFF
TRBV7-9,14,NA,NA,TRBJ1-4,TGTGCCGTAGGACACTCGGTAACTAATGAAAAACTGTTTTTT,CAVGHSVTNEKLFF
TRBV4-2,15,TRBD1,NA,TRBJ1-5,TGTGCCAGCAGCCAAGATTACAGGGGGAATCAGCCCCAGCATTTT,CASSQDYRGNQPQHF
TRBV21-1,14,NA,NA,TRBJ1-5,TGTGCCCGAGGGCAGGGGGCGCTTAATCAGCCCCAGCATTTT,CARGQGALNQPQHF
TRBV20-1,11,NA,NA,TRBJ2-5,TGCAGTGCGGCCCCTCAAGAGACCCAGTACTTC,CSAAPQETQYF
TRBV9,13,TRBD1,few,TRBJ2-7,TGTGCCAGCAGCGTTGGGGACAGCTACGAGCAGTACTTC,CASSVGDSYEQYF
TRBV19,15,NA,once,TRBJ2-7,TGTGCCAGTAGTATTTGGAAAGGGGGTGCCTACGAGCAGTACTTC,CASSIWKGGAYEQYF
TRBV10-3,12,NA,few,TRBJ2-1,TGTGCCAGCAGGGGCCATCACAATGAGCAGTTCTTC,CASRGHHNEQFF
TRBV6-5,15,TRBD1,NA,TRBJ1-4,TGTGCCAGCAGTCGATGGACAGGCCTGGGTGAAAAACTGTTTTTT,CASSRWTGLGEKLFF
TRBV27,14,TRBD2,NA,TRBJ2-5,TGTGCCAGCAGTCTGACTAGCGGGGAAGAGACCCAGTACTTC,CASSLTSGEETQYF
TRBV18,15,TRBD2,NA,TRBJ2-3,TGTGCCAGCTCACCACTTGGACTAGTGGGGGATACGCAGTATTTT,CASSPLGLVGDTQYF
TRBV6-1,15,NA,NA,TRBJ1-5,TGTGCCAGCAGTCGGGTCATGGCATACAATCAGCCCCAGCATTTT,CASSRVMAYNQPQHF
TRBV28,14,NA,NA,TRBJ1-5,TGTGCCAGCAGCCTGGACACGGGGGGTCAGCCCCAGCATTTT,CASSLDTGGQPQHF
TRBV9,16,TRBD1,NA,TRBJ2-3,TGTGCCAGCAGCGTACGTAGGGGACAGGGGGCAGATACGCAGTATTTT,CASSVRRGQGADTQYF
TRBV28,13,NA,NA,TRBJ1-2,TGTGCCAGCAGTTTTGGAGGGGAGAGTGGCTACACCTTC,CASSFGGESGYTF
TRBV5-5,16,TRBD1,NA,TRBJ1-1,TGTGCCAGCACCCCCTCTCCCGGGACAGGGGACACTGAAGCTTTCTTT,CASTPSPGTGDTEAFF
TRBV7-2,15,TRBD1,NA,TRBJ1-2,TGTGCCAGCAGCTTAGCCGTGACAGGGGGCTATGGCTACACCTTC,CASSLAVTGGYGYTF
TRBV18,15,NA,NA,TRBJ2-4,TGTGCCAGCTCAACATCCTACGGGAGCGAAAACATTCAGTACTTC,CASSTSYGSENIQYF
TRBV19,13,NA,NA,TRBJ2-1,TGTGCCAGTAGTAGAGGTTATTACAATGAGCAGTTCTTC,CASSRGYYNEQFF
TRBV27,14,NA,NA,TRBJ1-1,TGTGCCAGCAGTTTATCGACAGGGAACACTGAAGCTTTCTTT,CASSLSTGNTEAFF
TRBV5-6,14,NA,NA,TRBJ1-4,TGTGCCAGCAGCTTTATTACAACTAATGAAAAACTGTTTTTT,CASSFITTNEKLFF
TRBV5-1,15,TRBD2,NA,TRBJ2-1,TGCGCCAGCGGCGTAGGAGCGGGGGGTTACAATGAGCAGTTCTTC,CASGVGAGGYNEQFF
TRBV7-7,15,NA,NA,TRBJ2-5,TGTGCTAGCAGCTTAGGGGGTCAGGGGCAAGAGACCCAGTACTTC,CASSLGGQGQETQYF
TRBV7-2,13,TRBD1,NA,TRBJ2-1,TGTGCCAGTTCCCGGGACAGGGTTGGTGAGCAGTTCTTC,CASSRDRVGEQFF
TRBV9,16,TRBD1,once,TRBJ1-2,TGTGCCAGCAGCGTGTTGGTTTACGGGACAGCCTATGGCTACACCTTC,CASSVLVYGTAYGYTF
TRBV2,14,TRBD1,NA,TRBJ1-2,TGTGCCAGCAACACAGGGGCTAATAACTATGGCTACACCTTC,CASNTGANNYGYTF
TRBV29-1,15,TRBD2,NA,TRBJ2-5,TGCAGCGTTGAGGGACCTAGCGGGGGGGCAGAGACCCAGTACTTC,CSVEGPSGGAETQYF
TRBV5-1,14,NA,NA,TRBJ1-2,TGCGCCAGCAGCCGGGACAATGCTAACTATGGCTACACCTTC,CASSRDNANYGYTF
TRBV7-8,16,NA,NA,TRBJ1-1,TGTGCCAGCAGCTTATTGCCCCCGACAAAAGGCACTGAAGCTTTCTTT,CASSLLPPTKGTEAFF
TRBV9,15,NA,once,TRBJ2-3,TGTGCCAGCAGCGTAGACAGGGTGGGAACAGATACGCAGTATTTT,CASSVDRVGTDTQYF
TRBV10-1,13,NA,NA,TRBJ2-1,TGCGCCAGCTGTTGTGCTAGCGCGGATGAGCAGTTCTTC,CASCCASADEQFF
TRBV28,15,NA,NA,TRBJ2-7,TGTGCCAGCAGTTTATGGGGCATGGGGGCCTCGGAGCAGTACTTC,CASSLWGMGASEQYF
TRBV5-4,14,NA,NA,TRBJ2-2,TGTGCCAGCAGCTTGGCCGGGAACACCGGGGAGCTGTTTTTT,CASSLAGNTGELFF
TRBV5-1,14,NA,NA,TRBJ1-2,TGCGCCAGCAGAATACCCACAACTAACTATGGCTACACCTTC,CASRIPTTNYGYTF
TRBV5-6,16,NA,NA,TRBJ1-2,TGTGCCAGCAGCTTGAATCCGACACTGACTAACTATGGCTACACCTTC,CASSLNPTLTNYGYTF
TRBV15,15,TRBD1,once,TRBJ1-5,TGTGCCACCAGCAGCGACAGGGGGTTGACTCAGCCCCAGCATTTT,CATSSDRGLTQPQHF
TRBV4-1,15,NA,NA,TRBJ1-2,TGCGCCAGCAGCCAAGGGGAGGGAGGAGGTCATGGCTACACCTTC,CASSQGEGGGHGYTF
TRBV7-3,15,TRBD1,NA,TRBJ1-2,TGTGCCAGCAGCCAGTCATCCGGGACAGGGGAAGGCTACACCTTC,CASSQSSGTGEGYTF
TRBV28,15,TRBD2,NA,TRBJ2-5,TGTGCCAACCGAAAGGCTAGCGGGGGTCAAGGGACCCAGTACTTC,CANRKASGGQGTQYF